What follows is one T cell receptor (beta chain) and its context. Some clones are missing from TCRdb's copy, which holds only in-frame ones; the method was immunoSEQ multiplex PCR. The sample lists 70,000 or so clones, 80% to 90% seen once, with approximately 10% in the top ten. This entry comes from a study of blood T cell repertoires in COVID-19. From germline, CDR1 is ENHRY and CDR2 SYGVKD. This CDR3 is 17 amino acids long. Trimming cost V 3 bases and J 1 base; bases outside gene matches: 4. V is TRBV10-3 and J is TRBJ2-2; 11 nucleotides line up with TRBD2. The clonotype originates from a woman aged 18-29 years with acute or convalescent COVID-19. Material: peripheral blood. The CDR3, as DNA: TGTGCCATCAGTGATTACGGGACTAGCGGGAACACCGGGGAGCTGTTTTTT. This codes for CAISDYGTSGNTGELFF.